This T cell receptor beta chain was retrieved from a study of blood T cell repertoires in COVID-19. Turning to the study itself: Samples of COVID-19 (acute and convalescent) were obtained from the United States, Italy and Spain. The analysed material was cDNA or gDNA that came from T cells, B-cell-depleted T cells, or PBMCs.

TCRdb's table, derived via immunoSEQ multiplex PCR, lists solely in-frame clones and lacks some. The table includes some 150,000 clones, approximately 80% detected once. This CDR3 is 15 amino acids long. Trimming shortened V by 0 bases and J by 5 bases, and 9 bases separated the two germline ends. Germline V gene sequence: CDR1 SGDLS, CDR2 YYNGEE. The chain has TRBV9 and TRBJ1-6; a possible D gene is TRBD1 (6 bases). The clonotype was recovered from a woman between 50 and 59 years old with acute or convalescent COVID-19. Input material: peripheral blood. Here the CDR3 DNA reads TGTGCCAGCAGCGTAGGGCAGGGGAATAATTCACCCCTCCACTTT. Amino acid sequence: CASSVGQGNNSPLHF. Full variable domain (outside the CDR3, taken from reference TRBV9 and TRBJ1-6): DSGVTQTPKHLITATGQRVTLRCSPRSGDLSVYWYQQSLDQGLQFLIQYYNGEERAKGNILERFSAQQFPDLHSELNLSSLELGDSALYFCASSVGQGNNSPLHFGNGTRLTVT.